The 5 T cell receptor beta chains below were found in one sample sequenced in a study of cytomegalovirus exposure and HLA in healthy donors. Vbeta (60) and Jbeta (13) primers were used in the PCR. Sequencing used immunoSEQ multiplex PCR; TCRdb keeps in-frame clones, though not all of them. The sample holds approximately 200,000 clones; roughly 80% are singletons and the top ten take 6.5%. Sample: PBMCs. These receptors were taken from a woman between 45 and 65 years old in good health and CMV-seropositive.

The chain employs TRBV7-3 and TRBJ2-2; no reliable D call. The germline V and J ends were trimmed by 0 bases and 4 bases, with 6 bases remaining between them. This CDR3 region has 14 residues. Per germline, CDR1 SGHTA and CDR2 FQGTGA. CDR3 DNA: TGTGCCAGCAGCTTAACAGCAGGCACCGGGGAGCTGTTTTTT. It specifies CASSLTAGTGELFF.

The chain carries TRBV6-6 and TRBJ2-5; D remains unclear. The germline V gene has CDR1 MNHNY and CDR2 SVGAGI (reference sequence). V lost 0 bases and J 2 bases, leaving 10 bases between the germline ends. The CDR3 runs to 15 residues. For the CDR3, the DNA is TGTGCCAGCAGTTACTCGATCGCACAGCAAGAGACCCAGTACTTC. Its protein product is CASSYSIAQQETQYF.

This rearrangement joins TRBV6-1 to TRBJ2-2; D is unresolved. Germline CDR1 reads MNHNS; CDR2 reads SASEGT. This CDR3 spans 14 amino acids. V was shortened by 6 bases and J by 13 bases, with 21 bases between the two germline ends. CDR3 in amino acids: CASRSSQAWSLLFF. Written as DNA, the CDR3 is TGTGCCAGCAGATCTTCCCAGGCGTGGTCCCTGCTGTTTTTT.

V gene TRBV15 combines with J gene TRBJ2-1; 9 bases line up with TRBD2. There are 15 residues in the CDR3. Germline loops: CDR1 LNHNV, CDR2 YYDKDF (reference sequence). V dropped 3 bases and J dropped 5; count of bases not matched to a gene: 5. The chain's CDR3 is CATSRGERGDNEQFF. CDR3 nucleotide sequence: TGTGCCACCAGCAGGGGTGAGCGGGGGGACAATGAGCAGTTCTTC. Combining the CDR3 with reference TRBV15 and TRBJ2-1 gives the whole variable domain DAMVIQNPRYQVTQFGKPVTLSCSQTLNHNVMYWYQQKSSQAPKLLFHYYDKDFNNEADTPDNFQSRRPNTSFCFLDIRSPGLGDTAMYLCATSRGERGDNEQFFGPGTRLTVL.

The chain combines TRBV5-8 with TRBJ1-5; 7 nucleotides align to TRBD1. The junction had 13 bases not matched to a gene; V was cut back by 4 bases and J by 3 bases. Germline CDR1 SGHTS, CDR2 YDEGEE. The CDR3 extends over 17 amino acids. Here the CDR3 reads CASSLRGQSWINQPQHF. Here the CDR3 DNA reads TGTGCCAGCAGCCTGAGGGGACAGTCTTGGATCAATCAGCCCCAGCATTTT.